This T cell receptor (beta chain) was documented in a study of blood T cell repertoires in COVID-19. Study details: Spain, Italy and the United States supplied samples that represented acute and convalescent COVID-19. The analysed material was cDNA or gDNA that came from T cells, B-cell-depleted T cells, or PBMCs.

Assay used: immunoSEQ multiplex PCR; TCRdb lists only in-frame clones, some missing. The profile shows nearly 90,000 clones, about 91% of them singletons. V was pared by 5 bases and J by 0 bases, with 7 bases between. The CDR3 totals 13 residues. Germline values: CDR1 LGHNT, CDR2 FRNRAP. The sequence came from a man between 60 and 75 years old with acute or convalescent COVID-19. The source material was peripheral blood. The chain carries TRBV12-5 and TRBJ1-1, with D possibly being TRBD1 (5 bases). CDR3 region: CASGTQVNTEAFF. In nucleotides, the CDR3 is TGTGCTAGTGGTACACAGGTGAACACTGAAGCTTTCTTT.